The 28 T cell receptor beta chains in this list originate from one sample, sequenced in a study of neoadjuvant nivolumab and ipilimumab in lung cancer. Produced via immunoSEQ multiplex PCR; TCRdb's table is partial and in-frame only. The table has around 7,500 clones, approximately 79% seen once. Sequences were derived from tumor tissue, sampled after neoadjuvant nivolumab, alone or with ipilimumab, at or shortly before surgery. The receptor source for this set is an adult with non-small cell lung cancer.

This chain joins TRBV28 and TRBJ1-4, with D possibly TRBD1 on 5 matching bases. CDR1 and CDR2 from the germline V gene are MDHEN and SYDVKM. This CDR3 is built from 14 residues. Trimming pared 4 bases from V and 8 bases from J, leaving 14 bases between. CDR3 nucleotide sequence: TGTGCCAGCAGTTCCCGAGACAGCGGCGAAAAACTGTTTTTT. Encoded protein: CASSSRDSGEKLFF.

The chain joins TRBV5-4 to TRBJ2-4, with D tentatively TRBD1 (5 bases). Deletions cut 4 bases from V and 0 bases from J, with 14 bases between. Germline V lookup: CDR1 SGHNT, CDR2 YYREEE (reference sequence). The CDR3 consists of 16 residues. DNA for the CDR3: TGTGCCAGCAGCAACAGACAGATACTAGCCAAAAACATTCAGTACTTC. Translation: CASSNRQILAKNIQYF.

The rearrangement uses TRBV5-1 and TRBJ2-3; TRBD1 is a possible D gene (5 bases). CDR1 is SGHRS, CDR2 YFSETQ, per germline. Between the trimmed V and J ends, which lost 0 bases and 1 base, there was a span of 15 bases. The CDR3 is made up of 17 amino acids. This chain's CDR3 is CASSLEGLLMGTDTQYF. Here the CDR3 DNA reads TGCGCCAGCAGCTTGGAGGGGCTCCTGATGGGCACAGATACGCAGTATTTT.

In this sample, this clone turned up a few times. A junction boundary mismatches the germline segment, possibly from a read error. V and J are TRBV10-2 and TRBJ2-1; TRBD2 aligns across 9 bases. CDR1 and CDR2 (germline): WSHSY, SAAADI. CDR3 length equals 16 residues. CDR3 bases: TGCGCCAGCAATGAGGGGGTAGCGGGAGTCCACAATGAGCAGTTCTTC. This sequence encodes CASNEGVAGVHNEQFF.

J is TRBJ2-1 and V is TRBV6-1, with D possibly being TRBD1 (5 bases). The V gene's germline CDR1 is MNHNS and CDR2 SASEGT. Trimming removed 6 bases at V and 1 base at J, with 13 bases between. The CDR3 is made up of 15 amino acids. CDR3 protein: CASSLTDLSYNEQFF. In DNA, the CDR3 is TGTGCCAGCAGCCTGACAGATTTATCCTACAATGAGCAGTTCTTC.

This clone was counted a single time. The chain joins TRBV7-2 to TRBJ1-1; D unclear. This CDR3 comprises 14 residues. V lost 5 bases to trimming and J lost 4 bases, with 14 bases between them. Germline CDR1 is SGHTA and CDR2 is FQGNSA. The CDR3 loop reads CASSPGRGSTEAFF. CDR3 bases: TGTGCCAGCAGCCCCGGTCGGGGATCCACTGAAGCTTTCTTT.

The rearrangement links TRBV7-2 to TRBJ2-3; possible D gene TRBD1, 5 bases. The CDR3 totals 18 residues. The germline CDR1 and CDR2 sequences are SGHTA and FQGNSA. With 1 base removed from V and 0 bases from J, the gap between germline ends came to 17 bases. The CDR3 sequence is CASSLDRFGRASTDTQYF. CDR3 nucleotides: TGTGCCAGCAGCTTAGACAGGTTCGGCAGAGCGAGCACAGATACGCAGTATTTT.

The CDR3 protein is CASSPSQFSNTGELFF. The CDR3 nucleotides are TGTGCCAGCAGCCCTTCCCAGTTTTCTAACACCGGGGAGCTGTTTTTT. The chain has TRBV5-4 and TRBJ2-2, with unresolved D. This CDR3 contains 16 residues. Germline V gene data show CDR1 as SGHNT and CDR2 as YYREEE (reference sequence). V lost 4 bases and J 2 bases, leaving 15 bases between the germline ends.

The rearrangement uses TRBV7-3 and TRBJ1-1; the D gene is possibly TRBD1 (5 bases). The CDR3 contains 15 residues. Germline CDR1 SGHTA, CDR2 FQGTGA. V was clipped by 2 bases and J by 6 bases, with 16 bases between them. CDR3 bases: TGTGCCAGCAGCTTAGACCCGGGGACGATGGCTGAAGCTTTCTTT. This encodes CASSLDPGTMAEAFF.

This chain uses TRBV5-6 with TRBJ1-1, with D possibly being TRBD1 (5 bases). The length of the CDR3 is 17 residues. V was shortened by 1 base and J by 5 bases, with 21 bases between the two germline ends. Germline values: CDR1 SGHDT, CDR2 YYEEEE. DNA of the CDR3: TGTGCCAGCAGCTTGTTATGGTGGGGCCGGGAGGTGACTGAAGCTTTCTTT. This encodes CASSLLWWGREVTEAFF.

This clone was counted a few times. The J gene is TRBJ2-2, the V gene TRBV7-3, with D unresolved. Between the trimmed V and J ends, which lost 5 bases and 3 bases, there was a span of 4 bases. The CDR3 runs to 12 residues. CDR1 SGHTA and CDR2 FQGTGA come from the germline V gene. The DNA of the CDR3 is TGTGCCAGCAGCGCCTACACCGGGGAGCTGTTTTTT. Amino acid sequence: CASSAYTGELFF.

Here the CDR3 DNA reads TGCGCCAGCAGCTTAAAGGGGTATAGCGGGAGGCCTTCTCTTCAATACAATGAGCAGTTCTTC. Translation gives CASSLKGYSGRPSLQYNEQFF. The chain joins TRBV4-1 to TRBJ2-1, with 10 bases matching TRBD2. CDR1 and CDR2 from the germline V gene are MGHRA and YSYEKL. Trimming took 5 bases from V and 4 from J; bases not matched to a gene: 23. There are 21 residues in the CDR3.

This clone came up once. The chain carries TRBV5-1 and TRBJ2-3, with 10 bases that match TRBD2. The CDR3 contains 15 residues. The ends lost 4 bases at V and 4 bases at J; junction bases unmatched: 6. Germline V gene data show CDR1 as SGHRS and CDR2 as YFSETQ. The CDR3 loop is CASSPVAGGADTQYF. The CDR3 nucleotides are TGCGCCAGCAGCCCTGTAGCGGGAGGCGCAGATACGCAGTATTTT.

This chain uses TRBV5-1 with TRBJ2-5, with D possibly matching TRBD1 (7 bases). The DNA end is more similar to TRBJ2-7, so the J call may be wrong. This CDR3 spans 15 amino acids. CDR1 is SGHRS, CDR2 YFSETQ, per germline. CDR3 sequence reads: CASSPQGGASYEQYF. The CDR3 DNA follows: TGCGCCAGCAGCCCGCAGGGGGGCGCCTCCTACGAGCAGTACTTC.

The chain couples TRBV28 to TRBJ1-2; D is possibly TRBD1 (5 bases). The CDR3 contains 14 residues. CDR1 and CDR2 (germline): MDHEN, SYDVKM. Trimming took off 6 bases at V and 0 bases at J, with 11 bases between the two ends. The CDR3 DNA reads as TGTGCCAGCAGCCAGGGAGGTTCTAACTATGGCTACACCTTC. Amino acids: CASSQGGSNYGYTF.

CDR3 loop: CASSLYTGSGELFF. CDR3 coding DNA: TGTGCCAGCAGCTTATATACCGGATCCGGGGAGCTGTTTTTT. This sequence joins TRBV7-6 and TRBJ2-2; unclear D gene. The CDR3 extends over 14 amino acids. Trimming took off 2 bases at V and 6 bases at J, with 10 bases between the two ends. From germline, CDR1 is SGHVS and CDR2 FNYEAQ.

This clone was picked up a small number of times. The gene calls are TRBV15 and TRBJ1-1, with D unresolved. CDR3 length: 15 residues. V shed 2 bases and J shed 5 bases, with 15 bases lying between them. Germline-derived CDR1 and CDR2 are LNHNV and YYDKDF (reference sequence). CDR3 coding DNA: TGTGCCACCAGCAGACCGAGGAATGAACGGACTGAAGCTTTCTTT. It specifies CATSRPRNERTEAFF. Based on the CDR3 plus reference TRBV15 and TRBJ1-1, the full variable domain is DAMVIQNPRYQVTQFGKPVTLSCSQTLNHNVMYWYQQKSSQAPKLLFHYYDKDFNNEADTPDNFQSRRPNTSFCFLDIRSPGLGDTAMYLCATSRPRNERTEAFFGQGTRLTVV.

This clone was detected only a few times. The rearrangement joins TRBV11-2 to TRBJ2-2; 7 bases line up with TRBD2. The germline gives CDR1 SGHAT, CDR2 FQNNGV. Trimming at V came to 2 bases and at J to 5 bases, leaving 5 bases not matched to a gene. The CDR3 sequence is 15 residues long. The CDR3 region has the DNA TGTGCCAGCAGCTTATTCCGGGGGGAAACCGGGGAGCTGTTTTTT. Amino acid sequence: CASSLFRGETGELFF.

The gene calls are TRBV5-4 and TRBJ2-5; D remains unclear. The J call is doubtful: the DNA matches TRBJ2-7 better. The CDR3 loop spans 11 amino acids. From germline, CDR1 is SGHNT and CDR2 YYREEE (reference sequence). The CDR3 nucleotides read TGTGCCAGCAGCTCCACCTACGAGCAGTACTTC. Translated, it gives CASSSTYEQYF.

The chain is built from TRBV5-1 and TRBJ2-7; tentative D call: TRBD1 (6 bases). Germline CDR1 is SGHRS and CDR2 is YFSETQ. Trimming took off 3 bases at V and 5 bases at J, with 12 bases between the two ends. The CDR3 spans 13 residues. The CDR3 nucleotides read TGCGCCAGCAGCTGGGGGCAGGGTAACGAGCAGTACTTC. This translates into CASSWGQGNEQYF.

This chain uses TRBV7-9 with TRBJ1-2; 8 nucleotides align to TRBD1. The CDR3 sequence is 17 residues long. After removal of 6 bases from V and 4 bases from J, the junction contained 16 bases not matched to a gene. Germline V gene data show CDR1 as SEHNR and CDR2 as FQNEAQ (reference sequence). The CDR3 spells CASSPPLGQASGYGYTF. CDR3 DNA sequence: TGTGCCAGCAGTCCCCCCCTGGGACAGGCCTCTGGCTATGGCTACACCTTC.

This sequence joins TRBV5-1 and TRBJ2-1, with 8 bases identical to TRBD2. The trim removed 0 bases at V and 7 bases at J, leaving 6 bases unmatched. CDR1 and CDR2 from the germline V gene are SGHRS and YFSETQ. This CDR3 spans 15 amino acids. As DNA, the CDR3 is TGCGCCAGCAGCTTGGCCGGGAGGGCCGGGAATGAGCAGTTCTTC. As protein: CASSLAGRAGNEQFF.

The J gene is TRBJ2-7, the V gene TRBV4-1; 13 bases are a match to TRBD2. This CDR3 contains 18 residues. The ends lost 2 bases at V and 0 bases at J; junction bases unmatched: 7. Germline CDR1 and CDR2: MGHRA and YSYEKL. CDR3 loop: CASSQSRRTSGSSYEQYF. In DNA form, the CDR3 reads TGCGCCAGCAGCCAATCCCGGAGGACTAGCGGGAGCTCCTACGAGCAGTACTTC.

This chain joins TRBV5-5 and TRBJ1-5; possibly TRBD1 for D (5 bases). CDR1 and CDR2 from the germline V gene are SGHKS and YYEKEE (reference sequence). The CDR3 has 14 amino acids. Trimming took 3 bases from V and 4 from J, leaving 11 bases between them. CDR3 sequence reads: CASSWTPGNQPQHF. The CDR3 DNA follows: TGTGCCAGCAGCTGGACACCAGGGAATCAGCCCCAGCATTTT.

The rearrangement joins TRBV7-9 to TRBJ2-1; 13 positions agree with TRBD2. This CDR3 has 16 amino acids. Germline V gene sequence: CDR1 SEHNR, CDR2 FQNEAQ (reference sequence). The V gene end was trimmed by 2 bases and the J gene end by 9 bases; junction bases not matched to a gene: 7. The CDR3 sequence: CASSLSRTSGSTEQFF. CDR3 in DNA: TGTGCCAGCAGCTTATCAAGGACTAGCGGGAGCACTGAGCAGTTCTTC.

The table lists this clone with a few counts. The chain combines TRBV7-9 with TRBJ2-3; possible D gene TRBD1, 8 bases. The CDR3 spans 19 residues. V was trimmed by 5 bases and J by 0 bases, leaving 24 bases between them. Looked up from germline, CDR1 is SEHNR and CDR2 is FQNEAQ (reference sequence). In nucleotides, the CDR3 is TGTGCCAGCAGCCGGGGGGACTTCGTGACAGGGGTTAGCACAGATACGCAGTATTTT. This gives the protein CASSRGDFVTGVSTDTQYF. The full variable domain, with the rest looked up from reference TRBV7-9 and TRBJ2-3, is DTGVSQNPRHKITKRGQNVTFRCDPISEHNRLYWYRQTLGQGPEFLTYFQNEAQLEKSRLLSDRFSAERPKGSFSTLEIQRTEQGDSAMYLCASSRGDFVTGVSTDTQYFGPGTRLTVL.

This clone was recorded only once. The chain joins TRBV19 to TRBJ1-1; no reliable D call. This CDR3 has 14 residues. Germline V gene lookup returns CDR1 LNHDA and CDR2 SQIVND (reference sequence). Trimming removed 5 bases from V and 0 bases from J, with 10 bases in between. CDR3 in amino acids: CASSSYRVNTEAFF. DNA for the CDR3: TGTGCCAGTAGTTCGTACCGAGTGAACACTGAAGCTTTCTTT.

The chain has TRBV5-6 and TRBJ1-5, with D unresolved. Germline CDR1 and CDR2: SGHDT and YYEEEE. CDR3 length: 14 amino acids. Trimming stripped 2 bases from V and 1 base from J, with 7 bases between. The chain's CDR3 is CASSFRGSNQPQHF. CDR3 DNA: TGTGCCAGCAGCTTTCGTGGAAGCAATCAGCCCCAGCATTTT.